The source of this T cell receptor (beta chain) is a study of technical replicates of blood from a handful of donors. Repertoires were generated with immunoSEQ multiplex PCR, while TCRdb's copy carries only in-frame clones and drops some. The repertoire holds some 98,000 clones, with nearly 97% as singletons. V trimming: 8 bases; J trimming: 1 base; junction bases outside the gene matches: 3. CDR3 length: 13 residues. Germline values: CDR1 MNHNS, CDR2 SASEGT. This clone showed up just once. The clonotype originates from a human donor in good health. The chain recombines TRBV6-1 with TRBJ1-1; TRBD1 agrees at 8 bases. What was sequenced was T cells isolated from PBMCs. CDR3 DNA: TGTGCCAGCGGACAGGGTGCGAACACTGAAGCTTTCTTT. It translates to CASGQGANTEAFF.